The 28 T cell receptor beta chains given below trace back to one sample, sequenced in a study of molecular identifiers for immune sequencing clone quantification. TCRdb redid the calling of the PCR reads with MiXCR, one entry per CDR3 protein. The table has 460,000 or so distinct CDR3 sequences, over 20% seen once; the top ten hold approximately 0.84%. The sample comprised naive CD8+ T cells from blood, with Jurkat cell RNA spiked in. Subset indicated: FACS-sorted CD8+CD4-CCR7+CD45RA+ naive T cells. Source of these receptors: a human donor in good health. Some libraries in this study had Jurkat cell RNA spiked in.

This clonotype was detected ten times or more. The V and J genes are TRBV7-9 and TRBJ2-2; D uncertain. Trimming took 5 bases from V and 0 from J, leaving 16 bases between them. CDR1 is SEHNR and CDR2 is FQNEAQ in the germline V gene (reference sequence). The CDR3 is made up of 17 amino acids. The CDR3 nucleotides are TGTGCCAGCAGCCCTGTGGTGGGCGTAACGAACACCGGGGAGCTGTTTTTT. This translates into CASSPVVGVTNTGELFF.

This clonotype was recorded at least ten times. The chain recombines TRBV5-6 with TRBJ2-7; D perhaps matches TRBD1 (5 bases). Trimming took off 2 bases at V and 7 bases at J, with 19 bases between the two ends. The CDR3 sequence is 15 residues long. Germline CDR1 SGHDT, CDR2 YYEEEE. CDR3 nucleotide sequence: TGTGCCAGCAGCTTTAAGCAGGGTATGGTTCGGGAGCAGTACTTC. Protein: CASSFKQGMVREQYF.

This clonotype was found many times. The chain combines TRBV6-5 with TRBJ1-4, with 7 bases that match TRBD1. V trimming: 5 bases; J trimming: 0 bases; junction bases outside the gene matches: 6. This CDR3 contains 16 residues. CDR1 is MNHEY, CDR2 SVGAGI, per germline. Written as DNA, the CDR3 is TGTGCCAGCAGTAGGGACAGCTTTGCAACTAATGAAAAACTGTTTTTT. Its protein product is CASSRDSFATNEKLFF.

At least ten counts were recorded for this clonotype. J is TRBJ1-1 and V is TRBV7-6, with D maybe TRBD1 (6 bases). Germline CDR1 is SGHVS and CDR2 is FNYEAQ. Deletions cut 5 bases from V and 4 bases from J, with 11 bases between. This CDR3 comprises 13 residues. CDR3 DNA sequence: TGTGCCAGCAGCAAAGGGGGTCCCACTGAAGCTTTCTTT. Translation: CASSKGGPTEAFF. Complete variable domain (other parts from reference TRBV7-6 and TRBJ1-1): GAGVSQSPRYKVTKRGQDVALRCDPISGHVSLYWYRQALGQGPEFLTYFNYEAQQDKSGLPNDRFSAERPEGSISTLTIQRTEQRDSAMYRCASSKGGPTEAFFGQGTRLTVV.

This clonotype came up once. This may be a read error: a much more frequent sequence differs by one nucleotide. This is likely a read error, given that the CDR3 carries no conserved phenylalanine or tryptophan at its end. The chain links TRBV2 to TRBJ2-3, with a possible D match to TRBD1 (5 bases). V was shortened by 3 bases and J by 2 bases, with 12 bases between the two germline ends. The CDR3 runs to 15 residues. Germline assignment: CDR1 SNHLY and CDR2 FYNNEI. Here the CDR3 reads CASSDVTGFTDTQYL. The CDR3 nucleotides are TGTGCCAGCAGTGATGTAACAGGATTCACAGATACGCAGTATCTT.

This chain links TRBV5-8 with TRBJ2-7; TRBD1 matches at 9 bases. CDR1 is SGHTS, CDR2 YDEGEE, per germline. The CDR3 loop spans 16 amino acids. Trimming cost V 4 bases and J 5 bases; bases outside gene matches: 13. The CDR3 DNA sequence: TGTGCCAGCAGCCTGGGGGGGGACAGGGTCGGCGACGAGCAGTACTTC. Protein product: CASSLGGDRVGDEQYF.

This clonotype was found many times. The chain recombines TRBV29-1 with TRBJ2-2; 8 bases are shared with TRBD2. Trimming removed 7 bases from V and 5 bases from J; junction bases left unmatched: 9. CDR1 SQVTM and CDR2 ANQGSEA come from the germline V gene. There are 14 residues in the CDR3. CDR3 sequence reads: CSATGGPGTGELFF. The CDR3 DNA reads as TGCAGCGCGACGGGGGGGCCGGGGACCGGGGAGCTGTTTTTT.

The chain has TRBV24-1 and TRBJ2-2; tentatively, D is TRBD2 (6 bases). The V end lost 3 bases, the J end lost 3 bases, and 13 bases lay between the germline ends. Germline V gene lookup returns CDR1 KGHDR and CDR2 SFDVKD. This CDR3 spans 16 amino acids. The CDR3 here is CATSDQLALDTGELFF. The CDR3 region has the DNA TGTGCCACCAGTGATCAGCTAGCGCTTGACACCGGGGAGCTGTTTTTT.

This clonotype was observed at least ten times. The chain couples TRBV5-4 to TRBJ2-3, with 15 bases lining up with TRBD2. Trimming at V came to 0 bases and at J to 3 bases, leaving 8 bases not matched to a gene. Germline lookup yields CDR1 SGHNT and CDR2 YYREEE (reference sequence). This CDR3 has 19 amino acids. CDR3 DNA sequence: TGTGCCAGCAGCTTGGCGGTAGGACTAGCGGGAGGGCCAACAGATACGCAGTATTTT. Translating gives CASSLAVGLAGGPTDTQYF.

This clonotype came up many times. CDR3 sequence reads: CASSAGTGTAEAFF. The CDR3, as DNA: TGTGCCAGCAGCGCAGGGACAGGGACGGCTGAAGCTTTCTTT. This chain uses TRBV9 with TRBJ1-1; 9 bases match TRBD1. Looked up from germline, CDR1 is SGDLS and CDR2 is YYNGEE. The CDR3 is made up of 14 amino acids. Trimming took 3 bases from V and 6 from J; bases not matched to a gene: 6.

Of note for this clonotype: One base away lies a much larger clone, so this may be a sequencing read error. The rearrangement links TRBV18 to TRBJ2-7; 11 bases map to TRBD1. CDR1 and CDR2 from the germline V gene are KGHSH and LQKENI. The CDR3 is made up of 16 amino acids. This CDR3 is CAGSPPDRGHSYEQYF. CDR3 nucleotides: TGTGCCGGCTCACCACCGGACAGGGGGCACTCCTACGAGCAGTACTTC.

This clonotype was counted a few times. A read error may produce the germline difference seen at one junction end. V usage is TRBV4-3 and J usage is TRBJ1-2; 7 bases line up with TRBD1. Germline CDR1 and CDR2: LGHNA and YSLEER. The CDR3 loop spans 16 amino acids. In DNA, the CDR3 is TGCGCCAGCAGTCAAGATAGCAGGGGGATTAACTATGGCTACACCTTC. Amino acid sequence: CASSQDSRGINYGYTF.

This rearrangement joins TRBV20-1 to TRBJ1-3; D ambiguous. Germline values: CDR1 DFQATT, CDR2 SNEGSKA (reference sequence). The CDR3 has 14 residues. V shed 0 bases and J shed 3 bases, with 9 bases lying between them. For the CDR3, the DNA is TGCAGTGCTAGAGACCCGCCGCTTGGAAACACCATATATTTT. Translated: CSARDPPLGNTIYF.

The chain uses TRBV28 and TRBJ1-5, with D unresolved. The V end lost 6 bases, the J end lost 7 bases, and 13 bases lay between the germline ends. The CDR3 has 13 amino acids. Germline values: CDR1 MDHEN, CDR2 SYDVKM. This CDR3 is CASSPYESQPQHF. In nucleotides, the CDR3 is TGTGCCAGCAGCCCCTACGAGAGCCAGCCCCAGCATTTT.

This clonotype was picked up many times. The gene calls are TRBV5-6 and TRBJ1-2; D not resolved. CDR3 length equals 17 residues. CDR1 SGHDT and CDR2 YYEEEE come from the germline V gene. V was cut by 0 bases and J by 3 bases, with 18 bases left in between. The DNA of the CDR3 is TGTGCCAGCAGCTTGGGGTCAGACCCCGACACCTACTATGGCTACACCTTC. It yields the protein CASSLGSDPDTYYGYTF. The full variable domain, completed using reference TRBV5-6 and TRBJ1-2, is DAGVTQSPTHLIKTRGQQVTLRCSPKSGHDTVSWYQQALGQGPQFIFQYYEEEERQRGNFPDRFSGHQFPNYSSELNVNALLLGDSALYLCASSLGSDPDTYYGYTFGSGTRLTVV.

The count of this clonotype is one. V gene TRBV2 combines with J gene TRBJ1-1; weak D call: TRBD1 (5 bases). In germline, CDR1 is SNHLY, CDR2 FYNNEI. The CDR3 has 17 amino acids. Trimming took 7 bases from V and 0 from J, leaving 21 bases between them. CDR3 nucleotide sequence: TGTGCCAGCACCCTACGAGGGACTGTCGTCATGAACACTGAAGCTTTCTTT. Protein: CASTLRGTVVMNTEAFF.

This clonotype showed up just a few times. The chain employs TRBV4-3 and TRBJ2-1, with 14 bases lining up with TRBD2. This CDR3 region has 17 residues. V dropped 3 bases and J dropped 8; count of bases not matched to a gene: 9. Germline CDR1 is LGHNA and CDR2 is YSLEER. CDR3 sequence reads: CASSHERGLAGVYEQFF. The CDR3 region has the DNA TGCGCCAGCAGCCACGAGAGGGGACTAGCGGGAGTGTATGAGCAGTTCTTC.

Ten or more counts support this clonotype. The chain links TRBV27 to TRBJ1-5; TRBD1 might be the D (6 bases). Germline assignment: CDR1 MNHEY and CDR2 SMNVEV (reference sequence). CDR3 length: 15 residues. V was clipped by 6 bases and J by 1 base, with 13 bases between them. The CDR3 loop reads CASSHDRTSNQPQHF. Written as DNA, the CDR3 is TGTGCCAGCAGCCACGACAGGACAAGCAATCAGCCCCAGCATTTT.

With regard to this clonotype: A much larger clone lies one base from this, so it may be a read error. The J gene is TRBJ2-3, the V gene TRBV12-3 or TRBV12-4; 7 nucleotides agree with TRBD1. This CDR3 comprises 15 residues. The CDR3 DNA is TGTGCCAGCAGGTCGACAGGGTACGGAACAGGTACGCAGTATTTT. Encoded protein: CASRSTGYGTGTQYF.

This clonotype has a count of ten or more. CDR3 DNA: TGTGCCAGCTCACCAGCGGGGGGCAACACTGAAGCTTTCTTT. It codes for CASSPAGGNTEAFF. This chain connects TRBV18 to TRBJ1-1; possible D gene TRBD1, 6 bases. This CDR3 has 14 residues. Germline CDR1 KGHSH, CDR2 LQKENI. V was shortened by 2 bases and J by 2 bases, with 9 bases between the two germline ends.

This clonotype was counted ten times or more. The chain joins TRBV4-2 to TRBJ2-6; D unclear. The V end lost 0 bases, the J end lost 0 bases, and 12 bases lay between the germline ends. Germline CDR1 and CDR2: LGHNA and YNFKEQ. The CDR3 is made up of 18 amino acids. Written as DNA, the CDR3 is TGTGCCAGCAGCCAAGAAACAGATATATACTCTGGGGCCAACGTCCTGACTTTC. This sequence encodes CASSQETDIYSGANVLTF.

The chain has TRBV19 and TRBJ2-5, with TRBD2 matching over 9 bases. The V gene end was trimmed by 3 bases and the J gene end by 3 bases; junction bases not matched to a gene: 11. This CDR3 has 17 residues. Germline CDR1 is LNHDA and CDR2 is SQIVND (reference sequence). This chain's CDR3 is CASSMYPPTSGEETQYF. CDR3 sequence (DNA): TGTGCCAGTAGTATGTACCCCCCGACTAGCGGAGAAGAGACCCAGTACTTC.

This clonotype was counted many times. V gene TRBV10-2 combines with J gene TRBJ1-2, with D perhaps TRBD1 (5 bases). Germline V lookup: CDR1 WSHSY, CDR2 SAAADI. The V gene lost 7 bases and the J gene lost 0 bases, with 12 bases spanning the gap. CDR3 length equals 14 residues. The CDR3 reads CASTREDTNYGYTF. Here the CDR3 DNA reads TGCGCCAGCACCCGAGAGGACACTAACTATGGCTACACCTTC.

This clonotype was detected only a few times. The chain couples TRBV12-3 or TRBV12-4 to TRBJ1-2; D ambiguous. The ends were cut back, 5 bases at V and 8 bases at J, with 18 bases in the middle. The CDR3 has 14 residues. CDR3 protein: CASSQSSEMIGYTF. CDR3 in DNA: TGTGCCAGCAGTCAGAGCTCGGAAATGATCGGCTACACCTTC.

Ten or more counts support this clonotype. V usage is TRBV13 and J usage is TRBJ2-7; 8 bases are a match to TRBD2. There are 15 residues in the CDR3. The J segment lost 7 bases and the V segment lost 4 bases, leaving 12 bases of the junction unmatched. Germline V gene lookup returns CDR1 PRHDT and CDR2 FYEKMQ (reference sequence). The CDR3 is CASSSRGSGAWEQYF. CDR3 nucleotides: TGTGCCAGCAGCTCCCGAGGTAGCGGGGCCTGGGAGCAGTACTTC.

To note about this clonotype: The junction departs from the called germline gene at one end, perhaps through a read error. The CDR3 DNA is TGTGCCAGCAGCTTGCTTGCGGAACTGGGCTGCGAGCAGTACTTC. Amino acids: CASSLLAELGCEQYF. The V and J genes are TRBV5-3 and TRBJ2-7; D is ambiguous. TRBV5-3 is annotated as an ORF whose role is uncertain. This CDR3 has 15 residues.

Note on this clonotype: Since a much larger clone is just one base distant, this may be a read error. The CDR3 is CVSSYAGTVSEAFF. The DNA for the CDR3 is TGTGTCAGCAGTTACGCGGGGACAGTATCTGAAGCTTTCTTT. The rearrangement joins TRBV6-5 to TRBJ1-1, with 7 bases aligning to TRBD1. The CDR3 covers 14 residues. Germline CDR1 and CDR2: MNHEY and SVGAGI.

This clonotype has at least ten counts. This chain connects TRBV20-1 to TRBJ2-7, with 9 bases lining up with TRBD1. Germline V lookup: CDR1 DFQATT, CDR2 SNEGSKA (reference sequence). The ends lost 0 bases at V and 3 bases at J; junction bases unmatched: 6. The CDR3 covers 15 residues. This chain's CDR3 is CSARDVGQGSYEQYF. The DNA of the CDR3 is TGCAGTGCTAGAGATGTGGGACAGGGAAGCTACGAGCAGTACTTC.